Following are 25 T cell receptor beta chains from one sample sequenced in a study of blood T cells in healthy people across ages. The second PCR ran roughly 7 to 11 cycles with a sample-barcoded 5' primer and J-beta primers. MiXCR was run by TCRdb on the 5' RACE reads, yielding one entry per CDR3 protein. The data contain around 1,500,000 distinct CDR3 sequences, 28% of them seen just once; the ten biggest clones take up 6.5% to 8.5%. The sequenced sample was blood. The receptors were gathered from a woman aged 30 to 39 in good health.

This clonotype was counted many times. The genes are TRBV28 and TRBJ2-6, with unresolved D. Germline loops: CDR1 MDHEN, CDR2 SYDVKM. V was clipped by 5 bases and J by 2 bases, with 16 bases between them. The CDR3 extends over 17 amino acids. The CDR3 here is CASSPRLTAAGANVLTF. The CDR3, as DNA: TGTGCCAGCAGTCCCCGACTGACGGCGGCTGGGGCCAACGTCCTGACTTTC.

To note about this clonotype: This may be a read error, as it is one base from a much larger clone. This chain joins TRBV10-3 and TRBJ2-7; maybe TRBD2 (5 bases). CDR1 and CDR2 from the germline V gene are ENHRY and SYGVKD. V gave up 10 bases and J gave up 3 bases, with 22 bases separating them. This CDR3 spans 15 amino acids. CDR3 region: CATLSRRGIDYEQYF. The CDR3 DNA reads as TGTGCCACCCTCAGCAGGCGAGGGATCGACTACGAGCAGTACTTC.

This clonotype was detected a few times. The CDR3 DNA sequence: TGTGCCAGCAGCCTGTGGGCGAGAGGCGGAAACAATGAGCAGTTCTTC. Protein product: CASSLWARGGNNEQFF. The J gene is TRBJ2-1, the V gene TRBV2; D uncertain. This CDR3 comprises 16 residues. CDR1 and CDR2 (germline): SNHLY, FYNNEI. V lost 6 bases and J lost 5, with 20 bases in between. Filled out from reference TRBV2 and TRBJ2-1, the complete variable domain reads EPEVTQTPSHQVTQMGQEVILRCVPISNHLYFYWYRQILGQKVEFLVSFYNNEISEKSEIFDDQFSVERPDGSNFTLKIRSTKLEDSAMYFCASSLWARGGNNEQFFGPGTRLTVL.

This clonotype was recorded at least ten times. This chain connects TRBV29-1 to TRBJ2-5; D is possibly TRBD1 (5 bases). Germline V CDR1 and CDR2: SQVTM, ANQGSEA. The ends were cut back, 3 bases at V and 4 bases at J, with 12 bases in the middle. The length of the CDR3 is 13 residues. In nucleotides, the CDR3 is TGCAGCGTTGACAGGGTATACGGAGAGACCCAGTACTTC. Translated: CSVDRVYGETQYF. The full variable domain, in which reference TRBV29-1 and TRBJ2-5 provide the parts outside the CDR3, is SAVISQKPSRDICQRGTSLTIQCQVDSQVTMMFWYRQQPGQSLTLIATANQGSEATYESGFVIDKFPISRPNLTFSTLTVSNMSPEDSSIYLCSVDRVYGETQYFGPGTRLLVL.

On this clonotype itself: Germline and junction disagree at one end, which may indicate a read error. This sequence joins TRBV4-3 and TRBJ2-1; unclear D gene. The CDR3 runs to 15 residues. Germline lookup yields CDR1 LGHNA and CDR2 YSLEER. The CDR3 coding sequence is TGCGCCAGCAGCCAAGACTCGGAGACCTACAATGGGCAGTTCTTC. Its protein is CASSQDSETYNGQFF.

This clonotype has only a few counts. This chain joins TRBV28 and TRBJ1-5; D gene uncertain. V dropped 5 bases and J dropped 2 bases, with 10 bases sitting between them. CDR3 size: 14 residues. Germline CDR1 and CDR2: MDHEN and SYDVKM. The CDR3 nucleotides are TGTGCCAGCAGTCTAAAAGGCCGCAATCAGCCCCAGCATTTT. It translates to CASSLKGRNQPQHF.

This clonotype has ten or more counts. The chain carries TRBV5-1 and TRBJ2-1; the D is unclear. The CDR3 has 13 residues. The V and J ends lost 7 bases and 1 base respectively, with 9 bases between them. Per the germline V gene, CDR1 is SGHRS and CDR2 is YFSETQ. The CDR3 here is CASAVGSYNEQFF. The CDR3 coding sequence is TGCGCCAGCGCCGTCGGTTCCTACAATGAGCAGTTCTTC.

This clonotype was recorded a few times. The genes are TRBV6-2 or TRBV6-3 and TRBJ2-3, with 12 bases aligning to TRBD2. CDR3 length equals 15 residues. V was pared by 6 bases and J by 6 bases, with 7 bases of the junction left unmatched. Germline-derived CDR1 and CDR2 are MNHEY and SVGEGT. The CDR3 is CASRPSGRASDTQYF. CDR3 in DNA: TGTGCCAGCAGGCCTAGCGGGAGGGCCTCTGATACGCAGTATTTT.

This clonotype was counted between two and nine times. The chain uses TRBV6-1 and TRBJ2-3, with TRBD2 matching over 7 bases. Germline loops: CDR1 MNHNS, CDR2 SASEGT. The CDR3 covers 14 residues. Trimming removed 6 bases from V and 4 bases from J; junction bases left unmatched: 7. Here the CDR3 DNA reads TGTGCCAGCAGATTCGGGGGGATGGCAGATACGCAGTATTTT. Amino acid sequence: CASRFGGMADTQYF.

Ten or more counts support this clonotype. The genes are TRBV2 and TRBJ2-5; no clear D. The V gene lost 4 bases and the J gene lost 5 bases, with 8 bases spanning the gap. The V gene's germline CDR1 is SNHLY and CDR2 FYNNEI. This CDR3 has 12 residues. CDR3 in amino acids: CASSVGSETQYF. CDR3 DNA sequence: TGTGCCAGCAGTGTGGGATCGGAGACCCAGTACTTC.

The chain carries TRBV28 and TRBJ2-5; D is tentatively TRBD1 or TRBD2 (5 bases each). CDR3 length: 13 amino acids. V lost 10 bases, J lost 11 bases, and 23 bases lay in between. Germline CDR1 and CDR2: MDHEN and SYDVKM. CDR3 bases: TGTGCCACCCAGGGACGGACCCTAGAACAGCAGTACTTC. It codes for CATQGRTLEQQYF.

The chain is built from TRBV7-9 and TRBJ2-1; D remains unclear. The CDR3 has 15 amino acids. V lost 0 bases, J lost 2 bases, and 8 bases lay in between. CDR1 is SEHNR, CDR2 FQNEAQ, per germline (reference sequence). CDR3 sequence reads: CASSLAGRTYNEQFF. The CDR3 region has the DNA TGTGCCAGCAGCTTAGCGGGCCGCACCTACAATGAGCAGTTCTTC.

The DNA for the CDR3 is TGCAGTGCTAGAGATCTGAGACTAGGGGGGGATGAGCAGTTCTTC. Its protein product is CSARDLRLGGDEQFF. The V and J genes are TRBV20-1 and TRBJ2-1; D is perhaps TRBD2 (7 bases). This CDR3 comprises 15 residues. Germline assignment: CDR1 DFQATT and CDR2 SNEGSKA (reference sequence). V was cut by 0 bases and J by 8 bases, with 17 bases left in between.

The genes are TRBV6-2 or TRBV6-3 and TRBJ2-1, with a weak D call TRBD2 (5 bases). Germline CDR1 MNHEY, CDR2 SVGEGT. There are 15 residues in the CDR3. Trimming removed 0 bases at V and 8 bases at J, with 14 bases between. The CDR3 here is CASSYSNSFGDEQFF. As DNA, the CDR3 is TGTGCCAGCAGTTACTCGAACAGTTTCGGGGATGAGCAGTTCTTC.

CDR3 residues: CASSHQLSNEQFF. Here the CDR3 DNA reads TGTGCCAGCAGCCATCAGCTATCCAATGAGCAGTTCTTC. The rearrangement links TRBV3-1 to TRBJ2-1; D is undetermined. Germline CDR1 reads LGHDT; CDR2 reads YNNKEL (reference sequence). Deletions cut 3 bases from V and 6 bases from J, with 9 bases between. This CDR3 contains 13 residues.

J is TRBJ2-2 and V is TRBV10-2; D is possibly TRBD2 (6 bases). The CDR3 is made up of 15 amino acids. Germline CDR1 WSHSY, CDR2 SAAADI. V lost 6 bases and J 5 bases, leaving 16 bases between the germline ends. The CDR3 here is CASRGSGVRTGELFF. The CDR3 DNA reads TGCGCCAGCAGGGGGTCGGGAGTGAGAACCGGGGAGCTGTTTTTT.

This clonotype was detected only a few times. A read error may produce the germline difference seen at one junction end. V gene TRBV4-1 combines with J gene TRBJ2-2; 8 bases fit TRBD2. Per the germline V gene, CDR1 is MGHRA and CDR2 is YSYEKL. This CDR3 is 15 amino acids long. This chain's CDR3 is CASSANLAGAGGLFF. CDR3 in DNA: TGCGCCAGCAGCGCCAATCTAGCGGGTGCTGGGGGGCTGTTTTTT.

This clonotype was seen just once. V and J are TRBV9 and TRBJ2-4; no clear D gene. In germline, CDR1 is SGDLS, CDR2 YYNGEE. Between the trimmed V and J ends, which lost 3 bases and 13 bases, there was a span of 20 bases. The CDR3 extends over 14 amino acids. The CDR3 nucleotides are TGTGCCAGCAGCGAGGATAGGGTTTTTAATGAGCAGTACTTC. Its translation is CASSEDRVFNEQYF. Full variable domain (missing parts from reference TRBV9 and TRBJ2-4): DSGVTQTPKHLITATGQRVTLRCSPRSGDLSVYWYQQSLDQGLQFLIQYYNGEERAKGNILERFSAQQFPDLHSELNLSSLELGDSALYFCASSEDRVFNEQYFGAGTRLSVL.

The rearrangement uses TRBV7-9 and TRBJ2-1; weak D call: TRBD2 (5 bases). The CDR3 length is 16 residues. Germline V gene lookup returns CDR1 SEHNR and CDR2 FQNEAQ (reference sequence). V was pared by 5 bases and J by 8 bases, with 22 bases between. Here the CDR3 DNA reads TGTGCCAGCAGCCCCCCTGGTAATGGAGGAAACCATGAGCAGTTCTTC. It encodes CASSPPGNGGNHEQFF.

V usage is TRBV12-3 or TRBV12-4 and J usage is TRBJ2-3, with 12 positions matching TRBD2. Germline trimming cut 7 bases from V and 4 bases from J; bases unmatched to any gene: 6. The CDR3 is 15 residues long. The CDR3 sequence: CASTSSGGGADTQYF. CDR3 DNA sequence: TGTGCCAGCACCTCTAGCGGGGGGGGCGCAGATACGCAGTATTTT.

The rearrangement uses TRBV5-6 and TRBJ2-4, with a possible D match to TRBD2 (6 bases). CDR1 and CDR2 from the germline V gene are SGHDT and YYEEEE. The CDR3 consists of 15 residues. Trimming shortened V by 0 bases and J by 3 bases, and 10 bases separated the two germline ends. The CDR3 loop is CASSLALEGKNIQYF. CDR3 nucleotide sequence: TGTGCCAGCAGCTTGGCACTGGAGGGCAAAAACATTCAGTACTTC. Filled out from reference TRBV5-6 and TRBJ2-4, the complete variable domain reads DAGVTQSPTHLIKTRGQQVTLRCSPKSGHDTVSWYQQALGQGPQFIFQYYEEEERQRGNFPDRFSGHQFPNYSSELNVNALLLGDSALYLCASSLALEGKNIQYFGAGTRLSVL.

In this sample, this clonotype turned up many times. The gene calls are TRBV7-6 and TRBJ2-7, with TRBD1 matching 7 bases. Germline CDR1 reads SGHVS; CDR2 reads FNYEAQ. J lost 0 bases, V lost 5 bases, and 7 bases had no gene match. The CDR3 sequence is 15 residues long. CDR3 sequence (DNA): TGTGCCAGCAGCCCGATGGGACAGAGCTCCTACGAGCAGTACTTC. Protein: CASSPMGQSSYEQYF.

The chain links TRBV18 to TRBJ1-5, with D unresolved. Germline V CDR1 and CDR2: KGHSH, LQKENI. The CDR3 has 15 residues. V gave up 3 bases and J gave up 0 bases, with 9 bases separating them. The CDR3: CASSPQSNSNQPQHF. The CDR3 DNA follows: TGTGCCAGCTCACCTCAGTCTAATAGCAATCAGCCCCAGCATTTT. The full variable domain, in which reference TRBV18 and TRBJ1-5 provide the parts outside the CDR3, is NAGVMQNPRHLVRRRGQEARLRCSPMKGHSHVYWYRQLPEEGLKFMVYLQKENIIDESGMPKERFSAEFPKEGPSILRIQQVVRGDSAAYFCASSPQSNSNQPQHFGDGTRLSIL.

The genes are TRBV12-3 or TRBV12-4 and TRBJ2-4; D perhaps matches TRBD1 (6 bases). The CDR3 consists of 16 residues. Trimming removed 6 bases from V and 3 bases from J, with 18 bases in between. The CDR3 loop reads CASRGAGILYKNIQYF. The CDR3 nucleotides read TGTGCCAGCAGGGGGGCAGGCATACTCTACAAAAACATTCAGTACTTC.

This clonotype was observed at least ten times. This chain joins TRBV6-6 and TRBJ1-5; no reliable D call. The CDR3 extends over 12 amino acids. Germline CDR1 and CDR2: MNHNY and SVGAGI (reference sequence). V lost 4 bases to trimming and J lost 6 bases, with 7 bases between them. The CDR3 DNA reads TGTGCCAGCAGTTCTGTGGTTCAGCCCCAGCATTTT. Its protein product is CASSSVVQPQHF.